A selection of T cell receptor beta chains follows, all from one sample in a study of cytomegalovirus exposure and HLA in healthy donors. Clones were sequenced by immunoSEQ multiplex PCR, and TCRdb holds only the in-frame ones, with some missing. This table has about 120,000 clones, 60% to 85% appearing once. Source material: PBMCs. The source of these receptors is a woman under 40 in good health and CMV-seropositive. Both conserved end residues are part of each CDR3. A D gene is named only where the DNA matches it firmly. Only part of the rows carry a size: once, few, many, or a class if the clone is expanded.

j_gene | len | v_gene | d_gene | abundance | CDR3nt | CDR3aa
TRBJ1-3 | 17 | TRBV5-4 | - | - | TGTGCCAGCAGCTTGCGTAAAGGGGGGGACTCTGGAAACACCATATATTTT | CASSLRKGGDSGNTIYF
TRBJ2-3 | 13 | TRBV4-1 | - | - | TGCGCCAGCAGCCAACCATTCACAGATACGCAGTATTTT | CASSQPFTDTQYF
TRBJ2-2 | 13 | TRBV29-1 | - | - | TGCAGCGTTGGTAACTCGGGCACCGGGGAGCTGTTTTTT | CSVGNSGTGELFF
TRBJ1-3 | 14 | TRBV10-3 | TRBD1 | - | TGTGCCATCAGCCCGACAGGGGACGGAAACACCATATATTTT | CAISPTGDGNTIYF
TRBJ2-7 | 14 | TRBV7-9 | TRBD2 | - | TGTTCCAGCAGCTCTAGCGGGGGGGCTCACGAGCAGTACTTC | CSSSSSGGAHEQYF
TRBJ1-2 | 15 | TRBV6-1 | - | few | TGTGCCAGCAGTGAAGCCGGGGGGCGCGACTATGGCTACACCTTC | CASSEAGGRDYGYTF
TRBJ2-1 | 13 | TRBV28 | - | - | TGTGCCAGCAGGACCAATCAGGTCGGTGAGCAGTTCTTC | CASRTNQVGEQFF
TRBJ2-7 | 15 | TRBV10-3 | TRBD1 | - | TGTGCCCCAGAGCCGACGCGACAGGGGGCCTACGAGCAGTACTTC | CAPEPTRQGAYEQYF
TRBJ2-7 | 12 | TRBV28 | TRBD1 | - | TGTGCCAGCAGTCTTACAGGGGACGAGCAGTACTTC | CASSLTGDEQYF
TRBJ2-7 | 13 | TRBV5-1 | - | few | TGCGCCAGCAGCTACGGACAGTCCTACGAGCAGTACTTC | CASSYGQSYEQYF
TRBJ2-4 | 20 | TRBV2 | TRBD1 | - | TGTGCCAGCAGTGAGTCGCCCCGGACAGGGGGCTTTCTAGCCAAAAACATTCAGTACTTC | CASSESPRTGGFLAKNIQYF
TRBJ2-3 | 17 | TRBV2 | TRBD2 | - | TGTGCCAGCAGTGAGGGTGTCGGGGGGGGGTGGGTAGATACGCAGTATTTT | CASSEGVGGGWVDTQYF
TRBJ1-6 | 14 | TRBV19 | - | - | TGTGCCAGTAGTAGCGGAAAGGTCGGTTCACCCCTCCACTTT | CASSSGKVGSPLHF
TRBJ2-6 | 16 | TRBV7-8 | - | - | TGTGCCAGCAGCTTAGGCAGGGTGTCTGGGGCCAACGTCCTGACTTTC | CASSLGRVSGANVLTF
TRBJ2-5 | 15 | TRBV7-9 | - | - | TGTGCCAGCAGCTTAGGTCTAGCCTCACAAGAGACCCAGTACTTC | CASSLGLASQETQYF
TRBJ2-7 | 14 | TRBV5-6 | TRBD1 | - | TGTGCCAGCAGACACCAGGGGGACCCCTACGAGCAGTACTTC | CASRHQGDPYEQYF
TRBJ1-1 | 15 | TRBV6-6 | - | - | TGTGCCAGCAGTTACTCGATGGTCGGGGGGCGCGGGGCTTTCTTT | CASSYSMVGGRGAFF
TRBJ2-2 | 17 | TRBV4-3 | TRBD1 | - | TGCGCCAGCAGCCAAGGGCCGGACAGGGCGGGCACCGGGGAGCTGTTTTTT | CASSQGPDRAGTGELFF
TRBJ2-5 | 14 | TRBV5-8 | - | few | TGTGCCAGCAGCTTGGTGCGGGGCCAAGAGACCCAGTACTTC | CASSLVRGQETQYF
TRBJ1-4 | 15 | TRBV6-5 | - | - | TGTGCCAGCAGCCCCCTCGGAGGGGTGGGTGAAAAACTGTTTTTT | CASSPLGGVGEKLFF
TRBJ1-2 | 15 | TRBV6-5 | - | few | TGTGCCAGCAGTTACTCGGGGGCACCTAACTATGGCTACACCTTC | CASSYSGAPNYGYTF
TRBJ2-7 | 15 | TRBV25-1 | TRBD2 | - | TGTGCCAGCAGTGAATCGAGGCGGGGGTTGAGCGAGCAGTACTTC | CASSESRRGLSEQYF
TRBJ1-2 | 16 | TRBV4-1 | - | - | TGCGCCAGCAGCCAAGATTGGGGACAAGGAGGCTATGGCTACACCTTC | CASSQDWGQGGYGYTF
TRBJ1-4 | 16 | TRBV4-1 | TRBD1 | - | TGCGCCAGCAGCCAAGGGACAGGGAGGGATACTGAAAAACTGTTTTTT | CASSQGTGRDTEKLFF
TRBJ2-2 | 14 | TRBV9 | - | - | TGTGCCAGCAGCGTAGTCCCTAACACCGGGGAGCTGTTTTTT | CASSVVPNTGELFF
TRBJ2-3 | 14 | TRBV27 | TRBD1 | - | TGTGCCAGCAGTCACAGGACAGGGGGATCGGACTGGCATTTT | CASSHRTGGSDWHF
TRBJ2-7 | 17 | TRBV4-2 | TRBD2 | - | TGTGCCAGCAGCCACTGGGGTAGCGGGGAAGGATCCTACGAGCAGTACTTC | CASSHWGSGEGSYEQYF
TRBJ1-6 | 13 | TRBV28 | TRBD1 | once | TGTGCCAGCAGCCAGGACAGGAATTCACCCCTCCACTTT | CASSQDRNSPLHF